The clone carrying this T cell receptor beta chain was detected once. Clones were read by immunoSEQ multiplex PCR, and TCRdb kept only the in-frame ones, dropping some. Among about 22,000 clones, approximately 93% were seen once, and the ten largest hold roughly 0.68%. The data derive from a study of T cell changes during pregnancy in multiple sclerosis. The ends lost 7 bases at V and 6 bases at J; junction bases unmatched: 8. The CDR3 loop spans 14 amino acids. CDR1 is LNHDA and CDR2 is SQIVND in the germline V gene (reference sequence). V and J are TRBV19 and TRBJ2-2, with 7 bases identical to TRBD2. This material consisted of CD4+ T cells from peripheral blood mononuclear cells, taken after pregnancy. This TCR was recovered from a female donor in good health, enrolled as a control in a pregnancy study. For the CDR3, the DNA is TGTGCCAGTACCTTCGGACTAGTCGCCGGGGAGCTGTTTTTT. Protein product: CASTFGLVAGELFF.